This T cell receptor (beta chain) was profiled in a study of blood T cell repertoires in COVID-19. Across the whole study: T cells, B-cell-depleted T cells, or PBMCs supplied cDNA or gDNA.

Patients from Seattle were sampled longitudinally, starting during active infection. V was pared by 5 bases and J by 6 bases, with 7 bases of the junction left unmatched. CDR3 length equals 14 residues. Germline CDR1 is KGHSH and CDR2 is LQKENI. In the study's own analysis: Reference gene primer amplification in the assay estimated nucleated cell counts. Method: immunoSEQ multiplex PCR; TCRdb's copy keeps in-frame clones and lacks some. The V and J calls and clone size come from that table; D and trimming were worked out from the DNA. The table includes approximately 330,000 clones, 90% detected once.

This chain uses TRBV18 with TRBJ1-2, with TRBD1 matching over 9 bases. This TCR derives from a woman aged 40 to 55 with COVID-19, enrolled during active disease. The sample was peripheral blood. In nucleotides, the CDR3 is TGTGCCAGCTCATCGGGACAGGGAATCGATGGCTACACCTTC. Translated: CASSSGQGIDGYTF.